This is a list of T cell receptor beta chains from one sample in a study of blood T cells in healthy people across ages. TCRdb ran MiXCR on the 5' RACE reads and lists one entry per CDR3 protein. This table holds around 1.7 million distinct CDR3 sequences, roughly 30% found once. The sample consisted of blood. The source is a woman aged 25-40 years in good health. Each CDR3 is given with its conserved first and last residue. The D gene is left open where the match is weak. Size values are once, few and many counts, or a class for expanded clones, and some rows have none.

V: TRBV6-1; size: NA; J: TRBJ2-2; D: TRBD2; CDR3: CASSGEAGGSIGELFF; DNA: TGTGCCAGCAGTGGAGAAGCGGGGGGTAGCATCGGGGAGCTGTTTTTT
V: TRBV5-1; size: NA; J: TRBJ1-6; D: TRBD1; CDR3: CASRDRVRSGDSPLHF; DNA: TGCGCCAGCAGGGACAGGGTTCGTTCGGGGGATTCACCCCTCCACTTT
V: TRBV12-3/TRBV12-4; size: few; J: TRBJ2-1; D: TRBD2; CDR3: CASSANGGTTIKQFF; DNA: TGTGCCAGCAGCGCGAACGGCGGGACTACAATTAAGCAGTTCTTC
V: TRBV6-5; size: few; J: TRBJ1-2; D: NA; CDR3: CASSQGRANYGYTF; DNA: TGTGCCAGCAGCCAGGGCAGGGCCAACTATGGCTACACCTTC
V: TRBV29-1; size: many; J: TRBJ2-1; D: NA; CDR3: CSVVDTGEDNEQFF; DNA: TGCAGCGTGGTCGACACGGGGGAGGACAATGAGCAGTTCTTC
V: TRBV20-1; size: NA; J: TRBJ2-7; D: TRBD2; CDR3: CSARIASGFSYEQYF; DNA: TGCAGTGCTAGAATCGCTAGCGGTTTCTCCTACGAGCAGTACTTC
V: TRBV5-1; size: few; J: TRBJ2-5; D: NA; CDR3: CASSFGGLDQETQYF; DNA: TGCGCCAGCAGCTTTGGGGGACTGGACCAAGAGACCCAGTACTTT
V: TRBV4-3; size: NA; J: TRBJ2-7; D: NA; CDR3: CASSQSVRVGGFSYEQYF; DNA: TGCGCCAGCAGCCAATCGGTGAGGGTTGGGGGCTTTTCCTACGAGCAGTACTTC
V: TRBV6-2/TRBV6-3; size: NA; J: TRBJ1-5; D: NA; CDR3: CASRATGGINQPQHF; DNA: TGTGCCAGCAGAGCGACAGGAGGTATCAATCAGCCCCAGCATTTT
V: TRBV9; size: NA; J: TRBJ2-6; D: TRBD2; CDR3: CASSPQGLAGVGGADVLTF; DNA: TGTGCCAGCAGCCCTCAGGGACTAGCGGGGGTTGGTGGGGCCGACGTCCTGACTTTC
V: TRBV9; size: few; J: TRBJ2-5; D: NA; CDR3: CASSANPSGIQETQYF; DNA: TGTGCCAGCAGCGCCAACCCATCGGGGATCCAAGAGACCCAGTACTTC
V: TRBV12-5; size: many; J: TRBJ2-1; D: NA; CDR3: CASILRGEQFF; DNA: TGTGCTAGCATCCTTAGGGGGGAGCAGTTCTTC
V: TRBV20-1; size: NA; J: TRBJ1-5; D: NA; CDR3: CSAQVGVNQPQHF; DNA: TGCAGTGCCCAGGTGGGGGTCAATCAGCCCCAGCATTTT
V: TRBV20-1; size: few; J: TRBJ2-3; D: TRBD2; CDR3: CSAPPGGVTDTQYF; DNA: TGCAGTGCTCCCCCGGGGGGGGTCACAGATACGCAGTATTTT
V: TRBV7-3; size: NA; J: TRBJ2-1; D: TRBD2; CDR3: CASSLGPGGPGNEQFF; DNA: TGTGCCAGCAGCTTAGGGCCGGGGGGGCCTGGCAATGAGCAGTTCTTC
V: TRBV6-1; size: NA; J: TRBJ2-5; D: NA; CDR3: CASTHGGGRHTQYF; DNA: TGTGCCAGCACTCACGGAGGAGGACGACACACCCAGTACTTC
V: TRBV10-3; size: few; J: TRBJ1-4; D: NA; CDR3: CAISEGGANEKLFF; DNA: TGTGCCATCAGTGAGGGGGGTGCTAATGAAAAACTGTTTTTT
V: TRBV12-3/TRBV12-4; size: few; J: TRBJ2-3; D: TRBD2; CDR3: CASRKLAGDSDTQYF; DNA: TGTGCCAGCAGAAAGCTAGCGGGAGATTCGGATACGCAGTATTTT
V: TRBV14; size: NA; J: TRBJ2-4; D: TRBD1; CDR3: CASSLQGALQYF; DNA: TGTGCCAGCAGCCTACAGGGGGCCCTTCAGTACTTC
V: TRBV29-1; size: many; J: TRBJ1-2; D: NA; CDR3: CSVSGRSDYGYTF; DNA: TGCAGCGTGAGTGGCAGGTCTGACTATGGCTACACCTTC
V: TRBV28; size: NA; J: TRBJ1-5; D: NA; CDR3: CTSSLYSNSNQPQHF; DNA: TGTACCAGCAGTTTATACAGTAATAGCAATCAGCCCCAGCATTTT
V: TRBV21-1; size: NA; J: TRBJ1-4; D: NA; CDR3: CASSKMGTPNEKLFF; DNA: TGTGCCAGCAGCAAAATGGGAACACCGAATGAAAAACTGTTTTTT
V: TRBV30; size: NA; J: TRBJ1-4; D: NA; CDR3: CAWLSGNEKLFF; DNA: TGTGCCTGGCTATCCGGGAATGAAAAACTGTTTTTT
V: TRBV28; size: many; J: TRBJ2-6; D: TRBD1; CDR3: CASSPPTGGGSGANVLTF; DNA: TGTGCCAGCAGTCCGCCGACAGGGGGCGGCTCTGGGGCCAACGTCCTGACTTTC
V: TRBV7-2; size: few; J: TRBJ2-1; D: NA; CDR3: CASSPFSHQRAQRKFF; DNA: TGTGCCAGCAGCCCTTTCTCGCACCAAAGGGCCCAACGTAAGTTCTTC
V: TRBV6-6; size: NA; J: TRBJ2-2; D: NA; CDR3: CASSYQADTGELFF; DNA: TGTGCCAGCAGTTACCAGGCAGACACCGGGGAGCTGTTTTTT
V: TRBV6-1; size: NA; J: TRBJ1-3; D: TRBD1; CDR3: CASRPGTGRSRPGNTIYF; DNA: TGTGCCAGCAGACCCGGGACAGGGCGAAGTCGACCCGGAAACACCATATATTTT
V: TRBV5-1; size: NA; J: TRBJ2-6; D: TRBD1; CDR3: CASSFSGTGFSGANVLTF; DNA: TGCGCCAGCAGCTTCTCCGGGACAGGATTTTCTGGGGCCAACGTCCTGACTTTC
V: TRBV4-3; size: many; J: TRBJ2-1; D: TRBD2; CDR3: CASSGRAANEQFF; DNA: TGCGCCAGCAGCGGGAGGGCCGCCAATGAGCAGTTCTTC
V: TRBV29-1; size: few; J: TRBJ2-3; D: NA; CDR3: CSVLWETDTQYF; DNA: TGCAGCGTTCTTTGGGAGACAGATACGCAGTATTTT
V: TRBV29-1; size: many; J: TRBJ2-7; D: NA; CDR3: CSVETSYEQYF; DNA: TGCAGCGTTGAAACCTCCTACGAGCAGTACTTC
V: TRBV28; size: once; J: TRBJ2-5; D: TRBD2; CDR3: CASSPSGEESDNEQYF; DNA: TGTGCCAGCAGTCCGAGCGGGGAGGAATCCGACAATGAGCAGTACTTC
V: TRBV7-3; size: many; J: TRBJ2-1; D: NA; CDR3: CASSSQGRDEQFF; DNA: TGTGCCAGCAGCTCCCAGGGGCGGGATGAGCAGTTCTTC
V: TRBV20-1; size: few; J: TRBJ2-7; D: TRBD2; CDR3: CSARESISGSYEQYF; DNA: TGCAGTGCTAGAGAGAGCATTAGCGGGAGCTATGAGCAGTACTTC
V: TRBV28; size: NA; J: TRBJ1-2; D: NA; CDR3: CASTTEGNYGYTF; DNA: TGTGCCAGCACCACCGAGGGTAACTATGGCTACACCTTC
V: TRBV10-3; size: NA; J: TRBJ2-5; D: TRBD2; CDR3: CAIRREGGEQYF; DNA: TGTGCCATCAGGCGGGAGGGCGGGGAGCAGTACTTC
V: TRBV11-1; size: few; J: TRBJ1-2; D: NA; CDR3: CASSLVSRAIYGYTF; DNA: TGTGCCAGCAGCTTAGTCAGCAGGGCAATCTATGGCTACACCTTC
V: TRBV12-3/TRBV12-4; size: few; J: TRBJ2-1; D: NA; CDR3: CASSRQTGSGGSKFF; DNA: TGTGCCAGCAGCCGCCAGACAGGGTCCGGGGGGTCAAAGTTCTTC
V: TRBV7-9; size: many; J: TRBJ1-2; D: NA; CDR3: CASSFQGPSYGYTF; DNA: TGTGCCAGCAGCTTCCAAGGGCCTTCCTATGGCTACACCTTC
V: TRBV7-8; size: NA; J: TRBJ1-5; D: NA; CDR3: CASSSPNNQPQHF; DNA: TGTGCCAGCAGCTCCCCGAACAATCAGCCCCAGCATTTT
V: TRBV27; size: NA; J: TRBJ2-1; D: TRBD2; CDR3: CASSHNSAGGTQFF; DNA: TGTGCCAGCAGCCACAACTCAGCGGGAGGCACGCAGTTCTTC
V: TRBV18; size: few; J: TRBJ2-1; D: TRBD1; CDR3: CASSLAQGARYSEQFF; DNA: TGTGCCAGCTCACTAGCACAGGGGGCGCGGTACAGTGAGCAGTTCTTC
V: TRBV6-5; size: many; J: TRBJ2-5; D: TRBD2; CDR3: CASSYSLGGGGSETQYF; DNA: TGTGCCAGCAGTTACTCGCTAGGTGGCGGGGGGAGTGAGACCCAGTACTTC
V: TRBV7-9; size: few; J: TRBJ1-2; D: NA; CDR3: CASSLGTADFYGYTF; DNA: TGTGCCAGCAGCTTAGGGACCGCGGATTTCTATGGCTACACCTTC
V: TRBV2; size: few; J: TRBJ2-1; D: TRBD1; CDR3: CASSIRDRDNEQFF; DNA: TGTGCCAGCAGCATCCGGGACAGGGACAATGAGCAGTTCTTC
V: TRBV9; size: few; J: TRBJ2-1; D: TRBD2; CDR3: CARCTLAVSYNEQFF; DNA: TGTGCCAGATGTACCCTAGCGGTATCCTACAATGAGCAGTTCTTC
V: TRBV13; size: NA; J: TRBJ2-7; D: TRBD2; CDR3: CASSLGASGGIYYEQYF; DNA: TGTGCCAGCAGCTTAGGGGCTAGCGGGGGGATTTACTACGAGCAGTACTTC
V: TRBV2; size: few; J: TRBJ2-1; D: TRBD1; CDR3: CASSELWDRGSSEEQFF; DNA: TGTGCCAGCAGTGAGTTATGGGACAGGGGGTCGTCAGAGGAGCAGTTCTTC
V: TRBV20-1; size: few; J: TRBJ2-4; D: NA; CDR3: CSARAGADRIVGIQYF; DNA: TGCAGTGCTAGAGCGGGGGCAGATCGGATTGTAGGCATTCAGTACTTC
V: TRBV6-6; size: few; J: TRBJ2-7; D: NA; CDR3: CASRPQGGTARGEQYF; DNA: TGTGCCAGCAGACCCCAAGGGGGAACAGCGAGGGGCGAGCAGTACTTC
V: TRBV7-2; size: few; J: TRBJ2-1; D: NA; CDR3: CASSLMGYEQFF; DNA: TGTGCCAGCAGCTTAATGGGGTATGAGCAGTTCTTC
V: TRBV30; size: NA; J: TRBJ2-3; D: NA; CDR3: CAWSVLHGSVQKLTDTQYF; DNA: TGTGCCTGGAGTGTACTTCACGGGAGCGTCCAGAAGCTCACAGATACGCAGTATTTT
V: TRBV6-5; size: NA; J: TRBJ1-6; D: TRBD1; CDR3: CASSKRTGNNSPLHF; DNA: TGTGCCAGCAGTAAGCGGACAGGGAACAATTCACCCCTCCACTTT
V: TRBV6-5; size: few; J: TRBJ2-7; D: TRBD1; CDR3: CATRQGRYEEYF; DNA: TGTGCCACAAGACAGGGCCGCTACGAGGAGTACTTC
V: TRBV4-3; size: few; J: TRBJ2-1; D: NA; CDR3: CASSQGYSSYNEQFF; DNA: TGCGCCAGCAGCCAAGGATACAGCTCCTACAATGAGCAGTTCTTC